The source of this TCR beta chain is a study of technical replicates of blood from a handful of donors. The CDR3 loop spans 16 amino acids. CDR1 is LNHDA and CDR2 is SQIVND in the germline V gene (reference sequence). The ends lost 5 bases at V and 4 bases at J; junction bases unmatched: 10. Generated by immunoSEQ multiplex PCR, the TCRdb table keeps only in-frame clones and is missing some. The data contain fewer than 85,000 clones, 94% of them singletons. The chain employs TRBV19 and TRBJ2-1, with 8 positions matching TRBD2. The sample comprised T cells isolated from PBMCs. The clonotype originates from a human donor in good health. In DNA form, the CDR3 reads TGTGCCAGTAGTGTGACCGGGAGGGTATATTACAATGAGCAGTTCTTC. This codes for CASSVTGRVYYNEQFF.